Given below is one T cell receptor (beta chain) in context. The CDR3 extends over 14 amino acids. The germline CDR1 and CDR2 sequences are SGHDT and YYEEEE. With UMIs, 5'RACE template switching was used to make TCR beta cDNA. TCRdb reanalyzed the 5' RACE reads, giving one entry per CDR3 protein sequence and no DNA. This sample contains 400,000 or so distinct CDR3 sequences. The data derive from a study of T cells expressing NK-cell markers. The receptor was derived from a woman in her fifties or sixties in good health. The sample was blood T cells: a sorted CD56 or NKG2C T cell subset, CD4+ or CD8+ T cells, or bulk PBMC T cells (not recorded which). V and J are TRBV5-6 and TRBJ2-5; with no DNA, the TCRdb D assignment of TRBD2 cannot be verified. This CDR3 reads CASSIAGGKETQYF.